The 28 T cell receptor beta chains below were found in one sample sequenced in a study of CD8 T cells in Susac syndrome. An amount of RNA that ranged from roughly 0.5 to 1 ug was reverse transcribed with random hexamers. TCRdb recomputed calls from the immunoSEQ multiplex PCR reads with MiXCR, one row per CDR3 protein. The data show approximately 220,000 distinct CDR3 sequences, 95% seen once. The sequencing sample was made of CD4+ T cells from PBMCs. The receptor set was obtained from a human donor with multiple sclerosis.

This clonotype was observed a single time. The rearrangement links TRBV3-1 to TRBJ1-1, with D unclear. The CDR3 totals 13 residues. Trimming shortened V by 1 base and J by 4 bases, and 7 bases separated the two germline ends. Germline lookup yields CDR1 LGHDT and CDR2 YNNKEL (reference sequence). Here the CDR3 DNA reads TGTGCCAGCAGCCAAGTGCCGAGCACTGAAGCTTTCTTT. Translating it yields CASSQVPSTEAFF.

Details on this clonotype: One end of the junction varies from germline; a read error may be responsible. The rearrangement uses TRBV7-7 and TRBJ2-1; 10 bases are shared with TRBD1. Germline values: CDR1 SSHAT, CDR2 FNYEAQ (reference sequence). The CDR3 covers 14 residues. The CDR3 loop reads CASSSDRGNNEQFF. In nucleotides, the CDR3 is TGTGCTAGCAGCTCGGACAGGGGGAACAATGAGCAGTTCTTC.

A remark on this clonotype: A read error may produce the germline difference seen at one junction end. The chain is built from TRBV3-1 and TRBJ1-1, with 9 bases matching TRBD1. Germline V gene sequence: CDR1 LGHDT, CDR2 YNNKEL (reference sequence). The CDR3 is made up of 13 amino acids. CDR3 nucleotide sequence: TGTGCCAGCAGCCCGAACCGGGACAGGGAGGGCTCCTTT. Amino acids: CASSPNRDREGSF.

The V gene is TRBV12-3 or TRBV12-4, the J gene TRBJ2-2; unclear D gene. Trimming took 2 bases from V and 0 from J, leaving 4 bases between them. This CDR3 spans 14 amino acids. The DNA of the CDR3 is TGTGCCAGCAGTTTATACCCGAACACCGGGGAGCTGTTTTTT. Translation: CASSLYPNTGELFF.

This sequence joins TRBV29-1 and TRBJ1-4; TRBD1 might be the D (6 bases). CDR1 is SQVTM and CDR2 is ANQGSEA in the germline V gene. Trimming left V 6 bases short and J 8 bases short, with 19 bases between. CDR3 length: 14 residues. This chain's CDR3 is CSVRGEGNREKLFF. The CDR3 bases are TGCAGCGTCAGGGGTGAAGGGAACAGGGAAAAACTGTTTTTT.

This clonotype was detected only a few times. The V gene is TRBV30, the J gene TRBJ1-5; 8 bases line up with TRBD1. The CDR3 contains 13 residues. CDR1 is GTSNPN and CDR2 is SVGIG in the germline V gene (reference sequence). V gave up 4 bases and J gave up 2 bases; unmatched junction bases: 1. The CDR3 DNA follows: TGTGCCTGGAAGACAGGGGGCAATCAGCCCCAGCATTTT. Translated, it gives CAWKTGGNQPQHF. Based on the CDR3 plus reference TRBV30 and TRBJ1-5, the full variable domain is SQTIHQWPATLVQPVGSPLSLECTVEGTSNPNLYWYRQAAGRGLQLLFYSVGIGQISSEVPQNLSASRPQDRQFILSSKKLLLSDSGFYLCAWKTGGNQPQHFGDGTRLSIL.

The genes are TRBV29-1 and TRBJ1-1; perhaps TRBD1 as D (5 bases). The CDR3 length is 12 residues. Germline-derived CDR1 and CDR2 are SQVTM and ANQGSEA. V dropped 5 bases and J dropped 4 bases, with 11 bases sitting between them. CDR3 sequence: CSVRGATTEAFF. The CDR3 nucleotides are TGCAGCGTTAGAGGGGCGACCACTGAAGCTTTCTTT.

This chain uses TRBV2 with TRBJ1-6; the D gene is possibly TRBD1 (6 bases). The CDR3 consists of 13 residues. V lost 7 bases to trimming and J lost 6 bases, with 10 bases between them. In germline, CDR1 is SNHLY, CDR2 FYNNEI. Written as DNA, the CDR3 is TGTGCCAGCATGAGGGGGGGTAATTCACCCCTCCACTTT. Protein: CASMRGGNSPLHF.

J is TRBJ1-5 and V is TRBV7-9; D unresolved. V dropped 0 bases and J dropped 7 bases, with 10 bases sitting between them. Germline CDR1 is SEHNR and CDR2 is FQNEAQ (reference sequence). The CDR3 has 14 residues. The CDR3 sequence is CASSLASGTQPQHF. The CDR3 bases are TGTGCCAGCAGCTTAGCTTCGGGAACACAGCCCCAGCATTTT.

The V gene is TRBV7-6, the J gene TRBJ2-5, with D maybe TRBD1 (5 bases). Germline CDR1 is SGHVS and CDR2 is FNYEAQ. Trimming cost V 3 bases and J 0 bases, with 11 bases left between them. This CDR3 has 15 amino acids. The CDR3 sequence is CASSFSIRDQETQYF. Here the CDR3 DNA reads TGTGCCAGCAGCTTTTCTATCAGGGACCAAGAGACCCAGTACTTC.

The CDR3 DNA follows: TGCAGCGATCGACAGGGCGGCACTGAAGCTTTCTTT. Protein: CSDRQGGTEAFF. The chain employs TRBV29-1 and TRBJ1-1; 7 nucleotides line up with TRBD1. The CDR3 length is 12 residues. V was clipped by 7 bases and J by 4 bases; unmatched bases: 6. Germline V lookup: CDR1 SQVTM, CDR2 ANQGSEA.

This chain joins TRBV12-3 or TRBV12-4 and TRBJ2-3; 11 bases map to TRBD2. V was clipped by 3 bases and J by 4 bases; unmatched bases: 3. The CDR3 loop spans 15 amino acids. DNA of the CDR3: TGTGCCAGCAGTTTTAGCGGGGGGGCCCCAGATACGCAGTATTTT. The encoded protein is CASSFSGGAPDTQYF.

The V and J genes are TRBV30 and TRBJ1-1, with D perhaps TRBD1 (5 bases). The CDR3 is made up of 13 amino acids. Trimming took off 0 bases at V and 5 bases at J, with 10 bases between the two ends. Germline assignment: CDR1 GTSNPN and CDR2 SVGIG (reference sequence). The CDR3 here is CAWSVIGGTEAFF. CDR3 DNA sequence: TGTGCCTGGAGTGTAATCGGGGGGACTGAAGCTTTCTTT.

CDR3 loop: CASSGTAVGTEAFF. CDR3 coding DNA: TGTGCCAGCAGCGGGACCGCGGTTGGCACTGAAGCTTTCTTT. This chain connects TRBV9 to TRBJ1-1, with D uncertain. V was shortened by 3 bases and J by 4 bases, with 13 bases between the two germline ends. The CDR3 length is 14 residues. Germline CDR1 is SGDLS and CDR2 is YYNGEE.

The chain links TRBV18 to TRBJ2-1, with D possibly matching TRBD1 (6 bases). V gave up 8 bases and J gave up 2 bases, with 7 bases separating them. Germline CDR1 and CDR2: KGHSH and LQKENI. The CDR3 contains 12 residues. The CDR3 bases are TGTGCCAGCCAGGGGACCTACAATGAGCAGTTCTTC. It codes for CASQGTYNEQFF.

V is TRBV3-1 and J is TRBJ2-1, with D possibly TRBD1 on 6 matching bases. Per the germline V gene, CDR1 is LGHDT and CDR2 is YNNKEL (reference sequence). V lost 1 base, J lost 8 bases, and 15 bases lay in between. The CDR3 covers 15 residues. DNA for the CDR3: TGTGCCAGCAGCCAAGGTCCCAGGGGCGGCGATGAGCAGTTCTTC. Protein product: CASSQGPRGGDEQFF.

The chain joins TRBV30 to TRBJ1-6; D not certain. This CDR3 is 12 amino acids long. V shed 5 bases and J shed 5 bases, with 7 bases lying between them. The germline gives CDR1 GTSNPN, CDR2 SVGIG (reference sequence). The CDR3 reads CAWLENNSPLHF. CDR3 DNA sequence: TGTGCCTGGCTAGAAAATAATTCACCCCTCCACTTT.

Points on this clonotype: The junction departs from the called germline gene at one end, perhaps through a read error. The gene calls are TRBV7-7 and TRBJ2-1; 7 nucleotides match TRBD2. In germline, CDR1 is SSHAT, CDR2 FNYEAQ (reference sequence). The CDR3 extends over 15 amino acids. The DNA for the CDR3 is TGTGCTAGCAGCCTTAGGGAGGGGATCAGCAATGAGCAGTTCTTC. It encodes CASSLREGISNEQFF.

In this sample, this clonotype turned up once. The V call is TRBV5-1, the J call TRBJ2-7; 8 nucleotides match TRBD1. The CDR3 loop spans 15 amino acids. V gave up 4 bases and J gave up 7 bases; unmatched junction bases: 13. Germline V lookup: CDR1 SGHRS, CDR2 YFSETQ. CDR3 bases: TGCGCCAGCAGCGAACGGACAGGGCTGCGGGTGGAGCAGTACTTC. Residues: CASSERTGLRVEQYF.

This clonotype was found once. The chain combines TRBV20-1 with TRBJ1-5; D is uncertain. The length of the CDR3 is 14 residues. Germline lookup yields CDR1 DFQATT and CDR2 SNEGSKA (reference sequence). With 3 bases removed from V and 2 bases from J, the gap between germline ends came to 11 bases. The CDR3 here is CSARPPWGNQPQHF. CDR3 coding DNA: TGCAGTGCTAGGCCCCCCTGGGGCAATCAGCCCCAGCATTTT.

V is TRBV7-3 and J is TRBJ1-1; unclear D gene. CDR1 is SGHTA, CDR2 FQGTGA, per germline. There are 16 residues in the CDR3. The germline V and J ends were trimmed by 2 bases and 2 bases, with 15 bases remaining between them. As DNA, the CDR3 is TGTGCCAGCAGCTTAGATACGGCCGGACTTAACACTGAAGCTTTCTTT. Its protein product is CASSLDTAGLNTEAFF.

The V gene is TRBV30, the J gene TRBJ2-5; 7 bases are shared with TRBD1. The V gene end was trimmed by 3 bases and the J gene end by 1 base; junction bases not matched to a gene: 8. The CDR3 is 15 amino acids. Germline assignment: CDR1 GTSNPN and CDR2 SVGIG (reference sequence). CDR3 DNA: TGTGCCTGGAGGGTCAAGGGACAGCCCCAAGAGACCCAGTACTTC. Its protein product is CAWRVKGQPQETQYF.

The rearrangement joins TRBV20-1 to TRBJ1-4; tentatively, D is TRBD1 (6 bases). Per germline, CDR1 DFQATT and CDR2 SNEGSKA (reference sequence). The CDR3 spans 14 residues. Trimming took 0 bases from V and 7 from J, leaving 12 bases between them. DNA of the CDR3: TGCAGTGCTAGAGAAGTCAGGGGCGGTGAAAAACTGTTTTTT. Amino acid sequence: CSAREVRGGEKLFF.

The genes are TRBV6-6 and TRBJ1-2, with D uncertain. V lost 2 bases and J 8 bases, leaving 18 bases between the germline ends. This CDR3 has 15 residues. CDR1 is MNHNY and CDR2 is SVGAGI in the germline V gene (reference sequence). The CDR3: CASSYPSEGMGGYTF. The CDR3 nucleotides read TGTGCCAGCAGTTACCCGAGCGAGGGAATGGGGGGCTACACCTTC.

This clonotype appeared once. The chain employs TRBV29-1 and TRBJ2-7, with D possibly being TRBD1 (6 bases). CDR3 length: 13 amino acids. CDR1 is SQVTM and CDR2 is ANQGSEA in the germline V gene. Trimming shortened V by 5 bases and J by 4 bases, and 15 bases separated the two germline ends. The CDR3 DNA sequence: TGCAGCGTTCTCCCCTACCAGGGGTACGAGCAGTACTTC. Residues: CSVLPYQGYEQYF.

The V and J genes are TRBV25-1 and TRBJ1-2; D is unresolved. V was pared by 1 base and J by 0 bases, with 9 bases between. The CDR3 runs to 15 residues. The V gene's germline CDR1 is MGHDK and CDR2 SYGVNS. The CDR3 DNA sequence: TGTGCCAGCAGTGAATCCGGAATTACTAACTATGGCTACACCTTC. Translated, it gives CASSESGITNYGYTF.

V usage is TRBV30 and J usage is TRBJ1-1; D not resolved. V was clipped by 8 bases and J by 1 base, with 8 bases between them. The length of the CDR3 is 11 residues. Germline loops: CDR1 GTSNPN, CDR2 SVGIG (reference sequence). The CDR3 region is CAAERNTEAFF. CDR3 sequence (DNA): TGTGCCGCGGAGCGGAACACTGAAGCTTTCTTT.

V gene TRBV7-8 combines with J gene TRBJ2-2; possibly TRBD1 for D (5 bases). The CDR3 runs to 12 residues. Looked up from germline, CDR1 is SGHVS and CDR2 is FQNEAQ. Trimming removed 5 bases at V and 6 bases at J, with 7 bases between. CDR3 in amino acids: CASSPGPGELFF. In DNA, the CDR3 is TGTGCCAGCAGCCCAGGGCCCGGGGAGCTGTTTTTT.